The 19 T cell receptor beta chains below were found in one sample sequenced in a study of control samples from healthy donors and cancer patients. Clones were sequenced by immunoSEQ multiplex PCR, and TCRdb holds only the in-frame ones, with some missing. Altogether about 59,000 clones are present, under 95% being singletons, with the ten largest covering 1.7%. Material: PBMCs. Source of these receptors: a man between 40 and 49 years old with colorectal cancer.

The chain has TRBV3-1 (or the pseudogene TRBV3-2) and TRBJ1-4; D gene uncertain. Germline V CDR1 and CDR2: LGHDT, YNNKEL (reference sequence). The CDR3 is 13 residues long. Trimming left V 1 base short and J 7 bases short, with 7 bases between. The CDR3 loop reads CASSQVSGEKLFF. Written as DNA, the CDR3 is TGTGCCAGCAGCCAAGTGTCGGGTGAAAAACTGTTTTTT.

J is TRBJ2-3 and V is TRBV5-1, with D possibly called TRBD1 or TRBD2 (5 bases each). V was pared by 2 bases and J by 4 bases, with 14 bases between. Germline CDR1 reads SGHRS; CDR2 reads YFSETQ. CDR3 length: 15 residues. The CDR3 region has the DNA TGCGCCAGCAGCTTAGCTGGGGGAGAGGCAGATACGCAGTATTTT. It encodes CASSLAGGEADTQYF.

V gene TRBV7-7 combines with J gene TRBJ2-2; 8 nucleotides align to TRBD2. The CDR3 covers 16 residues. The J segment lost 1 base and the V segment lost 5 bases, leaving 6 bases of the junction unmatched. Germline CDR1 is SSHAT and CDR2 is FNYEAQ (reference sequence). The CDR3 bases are TGTGCCAGCAGCACCCACGGGGGGGGGAACACCGGGGAGCTGTTTTTT. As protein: CASSTHGGGNTGELFF.

The CDR3 loop reads CASSPRTGELFF. CDR3 DNA sequence: TGTGCCAGTAGTCCGAGGACCGGGGAGCTGTTTTTT. V and J are TRBV19 and TRBJ2-2; D gene ambiguous. The CDR3 has 12 residues. V was pared by 5 bases and J by 5 bases, with 6 bases between. Germline values: CDR1 LNHDA, CDR2 SQIVND (reference sequence).

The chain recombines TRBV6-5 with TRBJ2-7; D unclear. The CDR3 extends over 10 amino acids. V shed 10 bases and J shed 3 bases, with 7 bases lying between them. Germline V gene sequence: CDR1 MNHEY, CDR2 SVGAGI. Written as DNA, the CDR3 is TGTGCCACCGAGAGCTACGAGCAGTACTTC. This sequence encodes CATESYEQYF.

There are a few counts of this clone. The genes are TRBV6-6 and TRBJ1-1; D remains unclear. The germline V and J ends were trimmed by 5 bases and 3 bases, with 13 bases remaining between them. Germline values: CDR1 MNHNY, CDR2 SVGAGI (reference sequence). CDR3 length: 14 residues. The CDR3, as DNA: TGTGCCAGCAGTCAAGAACTACAGCACACTGAAGCTTTCTTT. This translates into CASSQELQHTEAFF.

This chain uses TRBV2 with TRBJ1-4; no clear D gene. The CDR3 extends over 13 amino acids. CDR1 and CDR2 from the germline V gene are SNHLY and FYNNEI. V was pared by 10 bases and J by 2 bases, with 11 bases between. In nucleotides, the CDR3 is TGTGCCACCCAGAGCGGGACTAATGAAAAACTGTTTTTT. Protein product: CATQSGTNEKLFF.

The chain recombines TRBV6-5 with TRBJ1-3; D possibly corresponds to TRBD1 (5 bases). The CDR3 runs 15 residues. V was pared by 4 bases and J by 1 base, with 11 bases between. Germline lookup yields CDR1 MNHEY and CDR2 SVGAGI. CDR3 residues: CASSSDTYSGNTIYF. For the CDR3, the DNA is TGTGCCAGCAGTTCGGACACCTATTCTGGAAACACCATATATTTT.

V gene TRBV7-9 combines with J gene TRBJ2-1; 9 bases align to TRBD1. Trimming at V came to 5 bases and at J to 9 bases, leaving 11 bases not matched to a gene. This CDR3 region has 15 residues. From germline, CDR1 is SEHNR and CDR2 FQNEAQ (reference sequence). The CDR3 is CASSLQTGQGLEQFF. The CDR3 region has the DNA TGTGCCAGCAGCCTCCAGACGGGACAGGGTCTTGAGCAGTTCTTC.

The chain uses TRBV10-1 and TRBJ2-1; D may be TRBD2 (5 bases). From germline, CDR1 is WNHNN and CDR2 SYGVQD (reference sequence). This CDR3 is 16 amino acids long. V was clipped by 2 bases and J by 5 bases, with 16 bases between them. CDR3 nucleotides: TGCGCCAGCAGTGAGGCCGTTACGAGCGGCAACAATGAGCAGTTCTTC. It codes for CASSEAVTSGNNEQFF.

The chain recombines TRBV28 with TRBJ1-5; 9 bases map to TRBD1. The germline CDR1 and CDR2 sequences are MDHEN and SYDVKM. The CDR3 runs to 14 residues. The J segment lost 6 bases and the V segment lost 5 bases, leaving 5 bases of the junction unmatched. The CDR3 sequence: CASSPGQGIQPQHF. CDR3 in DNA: TGTGCCAGCAGTCCGGGACAGGGTATTCAGCCCCAGCATTTT.

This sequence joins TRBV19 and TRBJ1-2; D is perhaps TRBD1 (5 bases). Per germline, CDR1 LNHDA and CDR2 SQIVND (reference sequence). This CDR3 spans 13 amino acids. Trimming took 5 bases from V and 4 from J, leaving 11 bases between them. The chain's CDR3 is CASSLQVVYGYTF. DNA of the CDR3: TGTGCCAGTAGTCTACAGGTCGTCTATGGCTACACCTTC.

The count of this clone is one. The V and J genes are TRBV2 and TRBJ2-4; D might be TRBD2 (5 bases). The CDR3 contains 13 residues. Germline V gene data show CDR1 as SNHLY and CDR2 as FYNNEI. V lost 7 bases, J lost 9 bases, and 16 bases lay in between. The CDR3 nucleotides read TGTGCCAGCAACCCTTCGGGGTTCGGCATTCAGTACTTC. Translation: CASNPSGFGIQYF.

The CDR3 here is CASSQSYRGRGNEQFF. The CDR3 coding sequence is TGTGCCAGCAGTCAATCGTACAGGGGACGGGGCAATGAGCAGTTCTTC. V usage is TRBV27 and J usage is TRBJ2-1; TRBD1 matches at 7 bases. Trimming removed 5 bases from V and 6 bases from J; junction bases left unmatched: 13. The CDR3 runs 16 residues. Germline-derived CDR1 and CDR2 are MNHEY and SMNVEV (reference sequence).

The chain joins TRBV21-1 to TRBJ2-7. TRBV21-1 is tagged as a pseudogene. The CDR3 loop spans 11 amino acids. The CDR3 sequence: CASSQSYEQYF. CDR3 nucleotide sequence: TGTGCCAGCAGCCAAAGCTACGAGCAGTACTTC.

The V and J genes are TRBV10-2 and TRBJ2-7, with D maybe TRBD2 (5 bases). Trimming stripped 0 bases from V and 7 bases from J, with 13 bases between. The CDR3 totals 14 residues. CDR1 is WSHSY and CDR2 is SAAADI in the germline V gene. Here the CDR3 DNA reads TGCGCCAGCAGTGAGTCGCTAGCCCCTCGGGAGCAGTACTTC. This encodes CASSESLAPREQYF.

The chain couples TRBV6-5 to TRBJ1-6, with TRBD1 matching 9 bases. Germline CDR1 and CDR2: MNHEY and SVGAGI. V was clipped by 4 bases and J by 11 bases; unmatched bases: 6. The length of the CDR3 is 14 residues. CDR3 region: CASSLYRGQAPLHF. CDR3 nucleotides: TGTGCCAGCAGTTTATACAGGGGGCAGGCACCCCTCCACTTT.

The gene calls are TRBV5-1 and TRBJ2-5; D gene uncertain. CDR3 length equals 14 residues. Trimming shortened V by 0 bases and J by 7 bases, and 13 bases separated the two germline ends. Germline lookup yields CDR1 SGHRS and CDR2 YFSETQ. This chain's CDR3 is CASSLEVATSTQYF. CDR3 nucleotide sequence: TGCGCCAGCAGCTTGGAAGTGGCCACCTCGACCCAGTACTTC.

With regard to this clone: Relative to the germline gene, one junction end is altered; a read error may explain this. Written as DNA, the CDR3 is TGTGCCAGCAGCTTGCCTAGCTCCCACAATGAGCAGTTCTTC. Encoded protein: CASSLPSSHNEQFF. This chain links TRBV5-6 with TRBJ2-1, with D possibly being TRBD2 (5 bases). There are 14 residues in the CDR3. Germline-derived CDR1 and CDR2 are SGHDT and YYEEEE.